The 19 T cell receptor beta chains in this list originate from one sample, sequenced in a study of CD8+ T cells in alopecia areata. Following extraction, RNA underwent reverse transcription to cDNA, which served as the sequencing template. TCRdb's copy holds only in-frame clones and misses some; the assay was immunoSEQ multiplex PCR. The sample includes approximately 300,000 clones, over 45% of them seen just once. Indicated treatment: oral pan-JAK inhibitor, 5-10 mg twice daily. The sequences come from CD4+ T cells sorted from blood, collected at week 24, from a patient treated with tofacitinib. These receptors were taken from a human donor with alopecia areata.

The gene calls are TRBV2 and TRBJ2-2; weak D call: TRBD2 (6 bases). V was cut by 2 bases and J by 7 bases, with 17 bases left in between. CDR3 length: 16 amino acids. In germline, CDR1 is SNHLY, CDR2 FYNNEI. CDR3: CASSEMGPSVNGELFF. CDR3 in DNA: TGTGCCAGCAGTGAAATGGGTCCTAGCGTGAACGGGGAGCTGTTTTTT.

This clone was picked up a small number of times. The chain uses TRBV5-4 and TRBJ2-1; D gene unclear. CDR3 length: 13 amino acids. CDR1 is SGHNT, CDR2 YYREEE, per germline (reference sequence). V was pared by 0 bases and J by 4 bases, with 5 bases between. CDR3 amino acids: CASSLEPYNEQFF. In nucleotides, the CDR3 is TGTGCCAGCAGCTTGGAACCGTACAATGAGCAGTTCTTC.

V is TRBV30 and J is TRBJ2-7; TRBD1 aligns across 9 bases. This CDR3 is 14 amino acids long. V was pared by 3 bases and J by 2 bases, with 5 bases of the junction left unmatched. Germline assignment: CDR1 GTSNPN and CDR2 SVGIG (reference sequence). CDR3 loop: CAWRRTGDPYEQYF. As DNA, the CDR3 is TGTGCCTGGAGGCGGACAGGGGACCCCTACGAGCAGTACTTC. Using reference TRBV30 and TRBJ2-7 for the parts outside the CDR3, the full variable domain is SQTIHQWPATLVQPVGSPLSLECTVEGTSNPNLYWYRQAAGRGLQLLFYSVGIGQISSEVPQNLSASRPQDRQFILSSKKLLLSDSGFYLCAWRRTGDPYEQYFGPGTRLTVT.

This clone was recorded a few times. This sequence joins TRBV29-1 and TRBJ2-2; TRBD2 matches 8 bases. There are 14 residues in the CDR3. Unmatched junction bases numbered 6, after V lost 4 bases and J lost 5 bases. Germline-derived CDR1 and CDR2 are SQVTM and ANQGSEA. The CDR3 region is CSVGVAGKTGELFF. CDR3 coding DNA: TGCAGCGTTGGAGTAGCGGGGAAAACCGGGGAGCTGTTTTTT.

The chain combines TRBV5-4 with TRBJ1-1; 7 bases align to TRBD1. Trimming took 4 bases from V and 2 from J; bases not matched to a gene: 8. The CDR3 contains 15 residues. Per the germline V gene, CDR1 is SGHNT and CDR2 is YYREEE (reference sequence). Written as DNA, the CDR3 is TGTGCCAGCAGCCCTTCGACAGGGCTAAACACTGAAGCTTTCTTT. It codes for CASSPSTGLNTEAFF.

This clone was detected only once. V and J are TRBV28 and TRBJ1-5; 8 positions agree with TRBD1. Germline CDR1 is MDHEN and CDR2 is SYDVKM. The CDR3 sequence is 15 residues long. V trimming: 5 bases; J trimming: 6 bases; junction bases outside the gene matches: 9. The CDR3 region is CASSPTDRESQPQHF. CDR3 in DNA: TGTGCCAGCAGTCCCACGGACAGGGAGAGTCAGCCCCAGCATTTT.

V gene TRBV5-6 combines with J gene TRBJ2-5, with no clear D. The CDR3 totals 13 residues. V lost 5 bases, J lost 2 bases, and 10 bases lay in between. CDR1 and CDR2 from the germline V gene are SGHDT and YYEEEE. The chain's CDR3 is CASSWAAQETQYF. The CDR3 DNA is TGTGCCAGCAGTTGGGCAGCACAAGAGACCCAGTACTTC.

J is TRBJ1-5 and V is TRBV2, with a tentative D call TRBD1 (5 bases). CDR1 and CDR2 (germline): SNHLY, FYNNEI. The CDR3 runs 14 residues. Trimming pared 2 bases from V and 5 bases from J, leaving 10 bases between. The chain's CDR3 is CASSEQGRHQPQHF. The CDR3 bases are TGTGCCAGCAGTGAACAGGGTAGGCATCAGCCCCAGCATTTT.

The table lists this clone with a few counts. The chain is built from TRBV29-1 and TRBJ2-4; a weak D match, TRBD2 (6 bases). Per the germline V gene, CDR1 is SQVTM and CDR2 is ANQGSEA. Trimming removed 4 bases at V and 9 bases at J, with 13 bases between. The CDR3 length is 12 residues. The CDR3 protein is CSVGQGGSIQYF. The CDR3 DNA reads TGCAGCGTTGGGCAGGGAGGTAGCATTCAGTACTTC.

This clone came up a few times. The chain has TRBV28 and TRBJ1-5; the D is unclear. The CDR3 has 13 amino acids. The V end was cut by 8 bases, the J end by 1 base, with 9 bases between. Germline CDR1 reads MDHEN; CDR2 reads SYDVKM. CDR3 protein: CASARVSNQPQHF. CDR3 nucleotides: TGTGCCAGCGCAAGGGTGAGCAATCAGCCCCAGCATTTT.

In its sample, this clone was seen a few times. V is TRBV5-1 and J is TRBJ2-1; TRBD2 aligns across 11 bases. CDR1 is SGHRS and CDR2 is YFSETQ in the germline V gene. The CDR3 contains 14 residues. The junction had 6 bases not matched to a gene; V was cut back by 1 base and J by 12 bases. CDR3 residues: CASSLTSGGATQFF. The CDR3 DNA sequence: TGCGCCAGCAGCTTGACTAGCGGGGGCGCGACGCAGTTCTTC.

The CDR3: CASSVIPGTDTQYF. The CDR3 region has the DNA TGTGCCAGCAGCGTGATCCCGGGGACAGATACGCAGTATTTT. This sequence joins TRBV9 and TRBJ2-3; D may be TRBD2 (5 bases). V lost 2 bases, J lost 3 bases, and 10 bases lay in between. Germline CDR1 is SGDLS and CDR2 is YYNGEE. The CDR3 runs 14 residues. Variable domain in full (rest from reference TRBV9 and TRBJ2-3): DSGVTQTPKHLITATGQRVTLRCSPRSGDLSVYWYQQSLDQGLQFLIQYYNGEERAKGNILERFSAQQFPDLHSELNLSSLELGDSALYFCASSVIPGTDTQYFGPGTRLTVL.

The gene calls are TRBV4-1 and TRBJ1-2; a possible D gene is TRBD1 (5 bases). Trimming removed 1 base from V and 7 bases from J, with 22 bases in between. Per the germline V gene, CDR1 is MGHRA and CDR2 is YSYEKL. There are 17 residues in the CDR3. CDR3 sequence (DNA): TGCGCCAGCAGCCAAGTATATCAAAGGCAGGGAAGAAGTGGCTACACCTTC. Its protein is CASSQVYQRQGRSGYTF.

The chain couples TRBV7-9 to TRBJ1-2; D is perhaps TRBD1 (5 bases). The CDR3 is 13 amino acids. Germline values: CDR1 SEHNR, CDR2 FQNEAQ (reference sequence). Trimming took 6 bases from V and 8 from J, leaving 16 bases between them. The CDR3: CASSRDAQSGYTF. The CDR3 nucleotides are TGTGCCAGCAGTCGGGACGCCCAGTCAGGCTACACCTTC.

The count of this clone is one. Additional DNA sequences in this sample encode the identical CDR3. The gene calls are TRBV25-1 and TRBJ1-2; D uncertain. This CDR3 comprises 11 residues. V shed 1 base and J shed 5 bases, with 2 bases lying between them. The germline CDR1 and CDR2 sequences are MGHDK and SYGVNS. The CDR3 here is CASSESYGYTF. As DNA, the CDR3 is TGTGCCAGCAGTGAATCATATGGCTACACCTTC.

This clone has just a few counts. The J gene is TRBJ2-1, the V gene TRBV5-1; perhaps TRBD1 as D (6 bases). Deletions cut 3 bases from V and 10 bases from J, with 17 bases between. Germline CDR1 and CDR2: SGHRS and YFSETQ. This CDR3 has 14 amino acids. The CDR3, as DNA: TGCGCCAGCAGCTGGGGGCTGGGGGCCAGGGAGCAGTTCTTC. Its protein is CASSWGLGAREQFF. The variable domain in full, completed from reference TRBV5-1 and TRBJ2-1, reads KAGVTQTPRYLIKTRGQQVTLSCSPISGHRSVSWYQQTPGQGLQFLFEYFSETQRNKGNFPGRFSGRQFSNSRSEMNVSTLELGDSALYLCASSWGLGAREQFFGPGTRLTVL.

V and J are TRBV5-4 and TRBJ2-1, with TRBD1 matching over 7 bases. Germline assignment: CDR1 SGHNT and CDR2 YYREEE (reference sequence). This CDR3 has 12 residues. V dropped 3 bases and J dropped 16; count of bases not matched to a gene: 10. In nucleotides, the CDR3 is TGTGCCAGCAGCTCGGATGACAGGGTCGGCTTCTTC. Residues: CASSSDDRVGFF.

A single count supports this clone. The CDR3 DNA is TGCGCCAGCAGCCAAGATGGACGGATACAAGAGACCCAGTACTTC. It translates to CASSQDGRIQETQYF. This chain joins TRBV4-3 and TRBJ2-5; no definite D call. V gave up 0 bases and J gave up 2 bases, with 10 bases separating them. The CDR3 is made up of 15 amino acids. The germline CDR1 and CDR2 sequences are LGHNA and YSLEER.

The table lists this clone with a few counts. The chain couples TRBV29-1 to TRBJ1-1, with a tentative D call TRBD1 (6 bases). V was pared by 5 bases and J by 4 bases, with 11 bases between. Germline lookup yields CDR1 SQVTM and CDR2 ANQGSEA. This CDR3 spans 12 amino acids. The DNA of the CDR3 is TGCAGCGTTCGGGGGGCGGTCACTGAAGCTTTCTTT. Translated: CSVRGAVTEAFF.